This T cell receptor beta chain was retrieved from a study of response to subunit inactivated influenza vaccine. Using its own MiXCR run on the RT-PCR reads, TCRdb lists one record per CDR3 protein. The sample has 860,000 or so distinct CDR3 sequences, about 20% seen once. V lost 1 base and J 0 bases, leaving 10 bases between the germline ends. Germline-derived CDR1 and CDR2 are SNHLY and FYNNEI. The CDR3 sequence is 15 residues long. This rearrangement joins TRBV2 to TRBJ2-7; D perhaps matches TRBD1 (6 bases). Source: PBMCs from blood, taken roughly 5 days after vaccination. This TCR came from a man aged 45 to 65 who received an inactivated influenza vaccine. CDR3 DNA: TGTGCCAGCAGTGAAGGGGACATTGCCTCCTACGAGCAGTACTTC. Translation: CASSEGDIASYEQYF.